This passage covers 11 T cell receptor beta chains from one sample sequenced in a study of T cells after yellow fever vaccination. One entry per CDR3 protein results from TCRdb running MiXCR on the 5' RACE reads. The repertoire consists of hundreds of thousands of distinct CDR3 sequences, with 15% to 20% occurring once and the leading ten covering roughly an eighth. The source was PBMCs, collected 15 days after the yellow fever booster vaccination. Receptors originate from a young man who received the YFV17D yellow fever vaccine.

V and J are TRBV7-3 and TRBJ1-1; D not certain. Germline-derived CDR1 and CDR2 are SGHTA and FQGTGA. The germline V and J ends were trimmed by 4 bases and 3 bases, with 9 bases remaining between them. The CDR3 is 13 amino acids. In nucleotides, the CDR3 is TGTGCCAGCAGCTCCGGACTGGACACTGAAGCTTTCTTT. Encoded protein: CASSSGLDTEAFF. Full variable domain (rest looked up from reference TRBV7-3 and TRBJ1-1): GAGVSQTPSNKVTEKGKYVELRCDPISGHTALYWYRQSLGQGPEFLIYFQGTGAADDSGLPNDRFFAVRPEGSVSTLKIQRTERGDSAVYLCASSSGLDTEAFFGQGTRLTVV.

The chain has TRBV29-1 and TRBJ2-3; D gene uncertain. V was pared by 6 bases and J by 6 bases, with 13 bases between. Germline V gene sequence: CDR1 SQVTM, CDR2 ANQGSEA. The CDR3 is 12 amino acids. The DNA for the CDR3 is TGCAGCGTAAGAATGGGGTCTGATACGCAGTATTTT. As protein: CSVRMGSDTQYF.

This clonotype was seen more than once but under ten times. This chain joins TRBV20-1 and TRBJ2-7; possibly TRBD1 for D (6 bases). Trimming left V 7 bases short and J 4 bases short, with 20 bases between. Germline loops: CDR1 DFQATT, CDR2 SNEGSKA (reference sequence). CDR3 length: 14 residues. The CDR3 region has the DNA TGCAGTGTAGTAGGGGGTCCCGGTTGGTACGAGCAGTACTTC. Its translation: CSVVGGPGWYEQYF.

V usage is TRBV5-6 and J usage is TRBJ2-5, with 8 bases lining up with TRBD1. V shed 4 bases, J shed 0 bases, and the junction held 5 bases outside the gene matches. Germline CDR1 is SGHDT and CDR2 is YYEEEE. The CDR3 is made up of 15 amino acids. DNA of the CDR3: TGTGCCAGCAGCGCCCTGGACAGGGACCAAGAGACCCAGTACTTC. This encodes CASSALDRDQETQYF.

This clonotype was seen a few times. J is TRBJ2-2 and V is TRBV20-1; 12 bases align to TRBD2. Per germline, CDR1 DFQATT and CDR2 SNEGSKA (reference sequence). The CDR3 spans 15 residues. Unmatched junction bases numbered 8, after V lost 5 bases and J lost 7 bases. The CDR3 loop reads CSAGASGRDSGELFF. In DNA, the CDR3 is TGCAGTGCTGGGGCTAGCGGGAGGGATAGCGGGGAGCTGTTTTTT.

The chain has TRBV9 and TRBJ2-5, with 8 positions matching TRBD1. Germline trimming cut 0 bases from V and 5 bases from J; bases unmatched to any gene: 6. The germline CDR1 and CDR2 sequences are SGDLS and YYNGEE. The CDR3 is made up of 15 amino acids. For the CDR3, the DNA is TGTGCCAGCAGCGTAGCTGCAGGGGGCTCGGAGACCCAGTACTTC. Translation gives CASSVAAGGSETQYF.

The chain links TRBV20-1 to TRBJ2-7, with D perhaps TRBD2 (5 bases). The germline V gene has CDR1 DFQATT and CDR2 SNEGSKA (reference sequence). The CDR3 runs 16 residues. V lost 5 bases to trimming and J lost 7 bases, with 27 bases between them. CDR3 DNA: TGCAGTGCTTCCTCAAGCGGACCGGCAAGGAGTGGTGAGCAGTACTTC. Protein: CSASSSGPARSGEQYF.

The V and J genes are TRBV4-2 and TRBJ2-6; TRBD2 aligns across 10 bases. Germline trimming cut 4 bases from V and 0 bases from J; bases unmatched to any gene: 6. Germline V lookup: CDR1 LGHNA, CDR2 YNFKEQ. The CDR3 totals 18 residues. Here the CDR3 reads CASSPLASGSSGANVLTF. In nucleotides, the CDR3 is TGTGCCAGCAGCCCCTTGGCTAGCGGGAGCTCTGGGGCCAACGTCCTGACTTTC.

The chain links TRBV6-2 or TRBV6-3 to TRBJ2-2, with 10 bases identical to TRBD1. The CDR3 totals 17 residues. Germline CDR1 reads MNHEY; CDR2 reads SVGEGT. The J segment lost 5 bases and the V segment lost 4 bases, leaving 10 bases of the junction unmatched. CDR3 DNA: TGTGCCAGCAGTTCGGGACAGGGGCCCTACAGTACCGGGGAGCTGTTTTTT. It translates to CASSSGQGPYSTGELFF.

The chain has TRBV5-4 and TRBJ2-1; 9 bases are a match to TRBD2. The CDR3 extends over 15 amino acids. The germline CDR1 and CDR2 sequences are SGHNT and YYREEE (reference sequence). Trimming cost V 6 bases and J 9 bases; bases outside gene matches: 13. The CDR3 region is CASTFGGGAYREQFF. DNA of the CDR3: TGTGCCAGCACCTTCGGCGGGGGGGCCTATCGTGAGCAGTTCTTC. The whole variable domain, filled in from reference TRBV5-4 and TRBJ2-1, reads ETGVTQSPTHLIKTRGQQVTLRCSSQSGHNTVSWYQQALGQGPQFIFQYYREEENGRGNFPPRFSGLQFPNYSSELNVNALELDDSALYLCASTFGGGAYREQFFGPGTRLTVL.

A few counts support this clonotype. The chain carries TRBV6-5 and TRBJ2-7; tentative D call: TRBD2 (6 bases). The germline V gene encodes CDR1 MNHEY and CDR2 SVGAGI. The CDR3 is 17 residues long. Trimming cost V 8 bases and J 2 bases, with 25 bases left between them. CDR3 sequence: CASVFSSSKWEAYEQYF. The CDR3 coding sequence is TGTGCCAGCGTCTTCTCGAGCTCTAAGTGGGAGGCCTACGAGCAGTACTTC.